This T cell receptor (beta chain) was retrieved from a study of cytomegalovirus exposure and HLA in healthy donors. Study-wide results and limits: Reportedly, a later analysis found an Asian-associated ancestry cluster had fewer N-insertions than the approximately 700-donor mean. Analyzed later, most CMV-associated TCR beta chains appeared HLA-restricted.

Concerning this clone itself: Its cognate antigen is unknown. Mismatch with germline at one junction end may stem from a read error.

The PCR was carried out with 60 Vbeta primers and 13 Jbeta primers. Profiled with immunoSEQ multiplex PCR; TCRdb holds only in-frame clones, not every one. The sample has about 150,000 clones; approximately 80% are singletons. Sequencing input: PBMCs. The TCR comes from a man younger than 45 in good health and CMV-seropositive.

CDR3 sequence (DNA): TGTGCCAGCAGGGAAGGGGAGAACGGGGAGCTGTTTTTT. Residues: CASREGENGELFF. This sequence joins TRBV2 and TRBJ2-2; either TRBD1 or TRBD2 may fit D (5 bases each). Germline loops: CDR1 SNHLY, CDR2 FYNNEI. The CDR3 totals 13 residues.